A single sample is the source of the 27 T cell receptor beta chains below, sequenced in a study of T cell changes during pregnancy in multiple sclerosis. Libraries were prepared by immunoSEQ multiplex PCR; TCRdb keeps only in-frame clonotypes and omits some of them. The table has under 80,000 clones, around 94% seen once. Sequenced here: peripheral blood, sampled in the third trimester of pregnancy. Every receptor here comes from a female donor with multiple sclerosis, enrolled in a pregnancy study.

The chain carries TRBV6-6 and TRBJ1-3; TRBD1 might be the D (6 bases). V was shortened by 6 bases and J by 3 bases, with 12 bases between the two germline ends. The CDR3 is made up of 14 amino acids. Germline assignment: CDR1 MNHNY and CDR2 SVGAGI (reference sequence). CDR3 sequence: CASRTSGVGNTIYF. The CDR3 nucleotides are TGTGCCAGCAGGACATCAGGGGTTGGAAACACCATATATTTT.

This chain connects TRBV6-6 to TRBJ1-1, with 8 bases aligning to TRBD1. Germline CDR1 reads MNHNY; CDR2 reads SVGAGI (reference sequence). The CDR3 is 15 residues long. Trimming removed 1 base from V and 1 base from J; junction bases left unmatched: 2. The CDR3 sequence is CASSYLQGGNTEAFF. In DNA form, the CDR3 reads TGTGCCAGCAGTTACTTACAGGGGGGGAACACTGAAGCTTTCTTT.

The chain is built from TRBV25-1 and TRBJ1-2; D not resolved. Germline-derived CDR1 and CDR2 are MGHDK and SYGVNS. Trimming shortened V by 4 bases and J by 2 bases, and 5 bases separated the two germline ends. The CDR3 length is 12 residues. CDR3: CASSALNYGYTF. DNA for the CDR3: TGTGCCAGCAGTGCACTGAACTATGGCTACACCTTC.

The chain uses TRBV5-1 and TRBJ2-3, with D possibly being TRBD1 (6 bases). The CDR3 runs to 15 residues. Germline V lookup: CDR1 SGHRS, CDR2 YFSETQ. The V end was cut by 2 bases, the J end by 1 base, with 11 bases between. For the CDR3, the DNA is TGCGCCAGCAGCTTTATCGGACAGCGCACAGATACGCAGTATTTT. Its protein product is CASSFIGQRTDTQYF.

V and J are TRBV27 and TRBJ2-3, with TRBD1 matching 10 bases. CDR3 length: 17 amino acids. V lost 4 bases to trimming and J lost 1 base; unmatched junction nucleotides: 8. Germline CDR1 MNHEY, CDR2 SMNVEV (reference sequence). The CDR3 loop is CASSSIDRGLGTDTQYF. In nucleotides, the CDR3 is TGTGCCAGCAGTTCAATAGACAGGGGGCTAGGCACAGATACGCAGTATTTT.

The V call is TRBV29-1, the J call TRBJ2-3, with a tentative D call TRBD2 (5 bases). V lost 2 bases and J lost 5, with 14 bases in between. The germline gives CDR1 SQVTM, CDR2 ANQGSEA. The CDR3 contains 14 residues. The CDR3 here is CSVEQRGFIDTQYF. Written as DNA, the CDR3 is TGCAGCGTTGAACAAAGAGGGTTCATAGATACGCAGTATTTT.

The V call is TRBV6-6, the J call TRBJ1-1; perhaps TRBD1 as D (6 bases). The germline CDR1 and CDR2 sequences are MNHNY and SVGAGI (reference sequence). This CDR3 is built from 12 residues. V lost 6 bases and J lost 5, with 10 bases in between. The CDR3 loop is CASSPTGTEAFF. CDR3 sequence (DNA): TGTGCCAGCAGCCCTACAGGGACTGAAGCTTTCTTT.

The chain is built from TRBV11-2 and TRBJ1-2; possibly TRBD1 for D (5 bases). This CDR3 has 12 amino acids. Germline assignment: CDR1 SGHAT and CDR2 FQNNGV. Between the trimmed V and J ends, which lost 4 bases and 6 bases, there was a span of 9 bases. The CDR3 protein is CASSWGGDGYTF. CDR3 nucleotides: TGTGCCAGCAGCTGGGGCGGGGATGGCTACACCTTC.

The chain employs TRBV10-2 and TRBJ1-2; possible D gene TRBD1, 5 bases. The CDR3 has 14 amino acids. Germline CDR1 reads WSHSY; CDR2 reads SAAADI. Trimming cost V 4 bases and J 3 bases, with 12 bases left between them. This chain's CDR3 is CASSGGLWDYGYTF. The DNA of the CDR3 is TGCGCCAGCAGTGGGGGCTTGTGGGACTATGGCTACACCTTC.

The genes are TRBV5-1 and TRBJ1-4, with TRBD1 matching 11 bases. J was trimmed by 7 bases and V by 4 bases; bases with no gene match: 9. The CDR3 length is 16 residues. Germline V gene sequence: CDR1 SGHRS, CDR2 YFSETQ. CDR3 sequence reads: CASSATGQGGGEKLFF. DNA for the CDR3: TGCGCCAGCAGCGCAACGGGACAGGGGGGGGGTGAAAAACTGTTTTTT.

The V call is TRBV4-2, the J call TRBJ1-2; perhaps TRBD1 as D (6 bases). V lost 3 bases and J lost 9, with 11 bases in between. The germline V gene has CDR1 LGHNA and CDR2 YNFKEQ. This CDR3 has 12 amino acids. The CDR3 spells CASSQTGLSYTF. CDR3 DNA sequence: TGTGCCAGCAGCCAGACAGGCCTAAGCTACACCTTC.

This chain connects TRBV18 to TRBJ1-6, with a tentative D call TRBD1 (6 bases). The CDR3 is made up of 17 amino acids. Trimming stripped 3 bases from V and 7 bases from J, with 19 bases between. The germline V gene has CDR1 KGHSH and CDR2 LQKENI. The CDR3 DNA follows: TGTGCCAGCTCACCTCTAGGCGGAGACAGGCTAAATTCACCCCTCCACTTT. Translating gives CASSPLGGDRLNSPLHF.

The CDR3 sequence: CASSPDREKLFF. The DNA of the CDR3 is TGTGCCAGCTCACCGGACAGGGAAAAACTGTTTTTT. This chain links TRBV18 with TRBJ1-4, with 7 bases matching TRBD1. Germline V gene lookup returns CDR1 KGHSH and CDR2 LQKENI. Germline trimming cut 3 bases from V and 8 bases from J; bases unmatched to any gene: 0. The CDR3 contains 12 residues.

The sample holds a few counts of this clone. The V gene is TRBV15, the J gene TRBJ1-2; D is possibly TRBD1 (6 bases). CDR1 and CDR2 from the germline V gene are LNHNV and YYDKDF (reference sequence). The length of the CDR3 is 15 residues. Trimming removed 3 bases at V and 8 bases at J, with 19 bases between. The CDR3 coding sequence is TGTGCCACCAGCAGGCTCCAGGGGCGCACGTCCGGCTACACCTTC. It yields the protein CATSRLQGRTSGYTF.

The chain carries TRBV9 and TRBJ2-7; no clear D. V lost 0 bases to trimming and J lost 4 bases, with 14 bases between them. In germline, CDR1 is SGDLS, CDR2 YYNGEE. The CDR3 runs to 15 residues. The CDR3 loop is CASSVAPEPQYEQYF. The CDR3 DNA sequence: TGTGCCAGCAGCGTAGCCCCGGAGCCTCAATACGAGCAGTACTTC.

This sequence joins TRBV18 and TRBJ2-7; D call uncertain. The CDR3 is made up of 12 amino acids. In germline, CDR1 is KGHSH, CDR2 LQKENI. V gave up 3 bases and J gave up 5 bases, with 8 bases separating them. Here the CDR3 reads CASSPLPDEQYF. In nucleotides, the CDR3 is TGTGCCAGCTCACCCCTCCCTGACGAGCAGTACTTC.

The V call is TRBV5-4, the J call TRBJ1-3; 7 bases are a match to TRBD1. With V trimmed by 4 bases and J by 0 bases, 4 bases remained unmatched. This CDR3 spans 15 amino acids. CDR1 and CDR2 from the germline V gene are SGHNT and YYREEE (reference sequence). CDR3 sequence: CASSPSGGSGNTIYF. In nucleotides, the CDR3 is TGTGCCAGCAGCCCCTCAGGGGGCTCTGGAAACACCATATATTTT.

In this sample, this clone turned up once. V and J are TRBV7-3 and TRBJ1-1, with D tentatively TRBD1 (5 bases). This CDR3 contains 16 residues. Germline V CDR1 and CDR2: SGHTA, FQGTGA. V gave up 3 bases and J gave up 2 bases, with 16 bases separating them. The CDR3 DNA is TGTGCCAGCAGCTTCTTGGCGGGGCAGGGAAACACTGAAGCTTTCTTT. Protein sequence: CASSFLAGQGNTEAFF.

The chain uses TRBV4-3 and TRBJ1-2, with TRBD1 identical over 7 bases. There are 14 residues in the CDR3. V shed 4 bases, J shed 4 bases, and the junction held 6 bases outside the gene matches. Germline CDR1 reads LGHNA; CDR2 reads YSLEER. Written as DNA, the CDR3 is TGCGCCAGCAGCCTTTCCGGGACAGTCTATGGCTACACCTTC. Translation: CASSLSGTVYGYTF.

This chain uses TRBV7-2 with TRBJ2-7; D not resolved. The CDR3 totals 14 residues. Germline V CDR1 and CDR2: SGHTA, FQGNSA. V was pared by 1 base and J by 0 bases, with 7 bases between. The CDR3 coding sequence is TGTGCCAGCAGCTTAGACCCGGTCTCCTACGAGCAGTACTTC. It is translated as CASSLDPVSYEQYF.

The gene calls are TRBV30 and TRBJ2-1; TRBD2 matches at 8 bases. V was pared by 2 bases and J by 10 bases, with 4 bases of the junction left unmatched. CDR1 is GTSNPN and CDR2 is SVGIG in the germline V gene (reference sequence). The CDR3 length is 12 residues. In nucleotides, the CDR3 is TGTGCCTGGAGTCCGGGGGGGCGAGAGCAGTTCTTC. It yields the protein CAWSPGGREQFF.

The chain carries TRBV19 and TRBJ2-1, with TRBD1 identical over 10 bases. The CDR3 is made up of 15 amino acids. V dropped 4 bases and J dropped 7; count of bases not matched to a gene: 7. Germline CDR1 LNHDA, CDR2 SQIVND (reference sequence). The CDR3 DNA follows: TGTGCCAGTAGTACCGGGACAGGGGATACAAATGAGCAGTTCTTC. It codes for CASSTGTGDTNEQFF.

J is TRBJ2-7 and V is TRBV11-3; weak D call: TRBD2 (6 bases). This CDR3 is built from 14 residues. Trimming left V 0 bases short and J 3 bases short, with 9 bases between. The germline gives CDR1 SGHNT, CDR2 YENEEA. CDR3 in amino acids: CASSLDAGSYEQYF. CDR3 nucleotide sequence: TGTGCCAGCAGCTTAGATGCGGGGAGCTACGAGCAGTACTTC.

V is TRBV18 and J is TRBJ1-1, with a possible D match to TRBD1 (6 bases). V lost 2 bases and J 1 base, leaving 11 bases between the germline ends. Germline CDR1 KGHSH, CDR2 LQKENI. This CDR3 region has 15 residues. CDR3 nucleotides: TGTGCCAGCTCACCATTGGACAGCCAGAACACTGAAGCTTTCTTT. This translates into CASSPLDSQNTEAFF.

The genes are TRBV19 and TRBJ2-2; 7 bases align to TRBD2. Germline values: CDR1 LNHDA, CDR2 SQIVND (reference sequence). The CDR3 contains 15 residues. J gave up 5 bases and V 3 bases, and 6 bases lay outside the gene matches. This chain's CDR3 is CASSIGWGGTGELFF. CDR3 nucleotide sequence: TGTGCCAGTAGTATCGGGTGGGGGGGAACCGGGGAGCTGTTTTTT.

V gene TRBV5-6 combines with J gene TRBJ1-1, with D possibly matching TRBD1 (5 bases). CDR3 length: 14 amino acids. From germline, CDR1 is SGHDT and CDR2 YYEEEE. The V end lost 5 bases, the J end lost 3 bases, and 14 bases lay between the germline ends. The CDR3 DNA follows: TGTGCCAGCAGTCAGCAGGGCACAGACACTGAAGCTTTCTTT. Its protein product is CASSQQGTDTEAFF.

The CDR3 loop is CASSLAGSYNEQFF. The CDR3 DNA reads as TGCGCCAGCAGCTTAGCGGGCTCCTACAATGAGCAGTTCTTC. The chain uses TRBV5-1 and TRBJ2-1, with TRBD2 as a possible D gene (6 bases). Trimming removed 2 bases from V and 0 bases from J, with 6 bases in between. CDR1 and CDR2 (germline): SGHRS, YFSETQ. The CDR3 consists of 14 residues.